This TCR beta chain was sequenced during a study of response to subunit inactivated influenza vaccine. Study-level points and caveats: Each seasonal flu vaccination may recruit only limited new T cells, authors suggested.

This CDR3 comprises 13 residues. Trimming took 5 bases from V and 4 from J; bases not matched to a gene: 4. The V gene's germline CDR1 is SGHRS and CDR2 YFSETQ. TCRdb analysed the RT-PCR reads with MiXCR anew, one entry per CDR3 protein. This sample has roughly 620,000 distinct CDR3 sequences; roughly 10% occur once, and the top ten carry 11%. This clonotype was counted a few times. Its antigen is currently unknown. The same data also contributed to another study, on T cells expressing NK-cell markers. As that study records: The authors generated TCR beta cDNA through 5'RACE template switching with UMIs. From sorted CD3+CD56+NKG2C+, CD3+CD56+NKG2C- and CD3+CD56-NKG2C+ T cells came the TCR beta repertoires. Several of the experiments relied on an anti-gamma-delta TCR antibody so that only alpha-beta TCR T cells were sorted. Of CD8+ T cells, 1.0-7.0% belonged to dominant NKG2C+ clonotypes in five or six donors.

This sample comprised PBMCs from blood, obtained on the day of vaccination. The TCR comes from a man aged 45-65 years who received an inactivated influenza vaccine. The chain carries TRBV5-1 and TRBJ1-2; TRBD1 aligns across 8 bases. CDR3 nucleotide sequence: TGCGCCAGCAGGACAGGGGCGGTCTATGGCTACACCTTC. It is translated as CASRTGAVYGYTF.